The rows below give T cell receptor beta chains drawn from one sample of a study of monozygotic twins with inflammatory bowel disease. TCRdb re-called the 5' RACE reads and catalogs CDR3 proteins one per entry, DNA excluded. In total, the table holds a few hundred thousand distinct CDR3 sequences. Input material: blood. Receptors were obtained from a human donor with ulcerative colitis or Crohn's disease, or a healthy co-twin of an affected twin (not recorded which). Both conserved end residues are part of each CDR3. Each record gives: V gene, J gene, CDR3 protein.

V: TRBV6-5; J: TRBJ2-1; CDR3: CASSYGTGSYNEQFF
V: TRBV7-2; J: TRBJ2-7; CDR3: CASSLPDKGYEQYF
V: TRBV20-1; J: TRBJ1-6; CDR3: CSAGAGTPFNSPLHF
V: TRBV5-1; J: TRBJ1-4; CDR3: CASSRDGPNEKLFF
V: TRBV19; J: TRBJ2-2; CDR3: CASSIYGTGELFF
V: TRBV10-3; J: TRBJ2-7; CDR3: CAITGTGGGEQYF
V: TRBV6-1; J: TRBJ2-7; CDR3: CASSGSGTSLVEQYF
V: TRBV15; J: TRBJ2-3; CDR3: CATSRRQGTDTQYF
V: TRBV5-1; J: TRBJ1-1; CDR3: CASSLWRDRNTEAFF
V: TRBV9; J: TRBJ1-1; CDR3: CASSSTSGGAEAFF
V: TRBV27; J: TRBJ1-5; CDR3: CASRGRNQPQHF
V: TRBV6-7; J: TRBJ1-2; CDR3: CASSYRQGGYGYTF
V: TRBV20-1; J: TRBJ1-5; CDR3: CSARSTGDQPQHF
V: TRBV24-1; J: TRBJ2-3; CDR3: CATRSGLSTDTQYF
V: TRBV12-3/TRBV12-4; J: TRBJ2-5; CDR3: CASSLYEGYETQYF
V: TRBV11-2; J: TRBJ1-2; CDR3: CASSRDRVGGYGYTF
V: TRBV15; J: TRBJ1-1; CDR3: CATSGGTVNTEAFF
V: TRBV5-1; J: TRBJ2-3; CDR3: CASSPQGSGGTDTQYF
V: TRBV20-1; J: TRBJ2-2; CDR3: CSARVVGASTVGELFF
V: TRBV19; J: TRBJ2-5; CDR3: CASSTWTGMGETQYF
V: TRBV20-1; J: TRBJ1-6; CDR3: CSASRDRDTFDNSPLHF
V: TRBV27; J: TRBJ2-3; CDR3: CASSWGPLTDTQYF
V: TRBV27; J: TRBJ1-1; CDR3: CASSTTGTMNTEAFF
V: TRBV12-3/TRBV12-4; J: TRBJ2-7; CDR3: CASSLRVTPGQVSYEQYF
V: TRBV29-1; J: TRBJ1-2; CDR3: CSVGGQTHYGYTF
V: TRBV5-1; J: TRBJ1-4; CDR3: CASSLTGRRGRATNEKLFF
V: TRBV20-1; J: TRBJ1-1; CDR3: CSATSDHRTRIAFF
V: TRBV7-8; J: TRBJ2-5; CDR3: CASSLGQIETQYF
V: TRBV6-5; J: TRBJ1-2; CDR3: CASSYGFAVNYGYTF
V: TRBV5-6; J: TRBJ2-5; CDR3: CASSPGTSGGARETQYF
V: TRBV9; J: TRBJ1-5; CDR3: CASSGSGLNQPQHF
V: TRBV18; J: TRBJ1-3; CDR3: CASSLEGHVSGNTIYF
V: TRBV9; J: TRBJ1-1; CDR3: CASSVRPRVGNTEAFF
V: TRBV18; J: TRBJ1-1; CDR3: CASSPLLSGNTEAFF
V: TRBV7-9; J: TRBJ2-1; CDR3: CASSGHTIYNEQFF
V: TRBV6-5; J: TRBJ2-3; CDR3: CASSYSDSPPSDTQYF
V: TRBV7-9; J: TRBJ1-1; CDR3: CASSPRTGRGTEAFF
V: TRBV4-1; J: TRBJ2-2; CDR3: CASSQEQGGVTGELFF
V: TRBV11-2; J: TRBJ1-5; CDR3: CASSLVPTHQPQHF
V: TRBV7-3; J: TRBJ1-2; CDR3: CASSPSAGGLGGYTF
V: TRBV27; J: TRBJ2-7; CDR3: CASSTGSLREQYF
V: TRBV5-8; J: TRBJ1-2; CDR3: CASSSRRGGSAF
V: TRBV5-1; J: TRBJ2-2; CDR3: CASSLRGSGNTGELFF
V: TRBV20-1; J: TRBJ2-3; CDR3: CSVLAGGSDTQYF
V: TRBV7-8; J: TRBJ1-2; CDR3: CASSLNRDYGYTF
V: TRBV5-1; J: TRBJ2-7; CDR3: CASIRADEQYF
V: TRBV9; J: TRBJ1-1; CDR3: CASGRVTDDTEAFF
V: TRBV12-3/TRBV12-4; J: TRBJ1-3; CDR3: CGSDRPYSGNTIYF